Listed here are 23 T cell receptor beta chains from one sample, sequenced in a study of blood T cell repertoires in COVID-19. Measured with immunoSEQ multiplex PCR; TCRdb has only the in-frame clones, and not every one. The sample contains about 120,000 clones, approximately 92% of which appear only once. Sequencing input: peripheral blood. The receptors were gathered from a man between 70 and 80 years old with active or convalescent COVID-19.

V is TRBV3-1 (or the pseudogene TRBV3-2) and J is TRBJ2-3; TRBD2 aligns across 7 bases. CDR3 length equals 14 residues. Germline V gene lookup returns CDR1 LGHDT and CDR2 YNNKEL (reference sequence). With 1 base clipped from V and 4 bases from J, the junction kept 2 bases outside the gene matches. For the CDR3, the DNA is TGTGCCAGCAGCCAAGGGACTAGTTCAGATACGCAGTATTTT. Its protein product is CASSQGTSSDTQYF.

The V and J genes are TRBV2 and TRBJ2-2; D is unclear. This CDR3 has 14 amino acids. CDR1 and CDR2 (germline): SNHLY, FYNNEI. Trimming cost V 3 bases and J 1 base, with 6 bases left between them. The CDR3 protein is CASSEFRNTGELFF. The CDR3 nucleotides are TGTGCCAGCAGTGAGTTCCGGAACACCGGGGAGCTGTTTTTT.

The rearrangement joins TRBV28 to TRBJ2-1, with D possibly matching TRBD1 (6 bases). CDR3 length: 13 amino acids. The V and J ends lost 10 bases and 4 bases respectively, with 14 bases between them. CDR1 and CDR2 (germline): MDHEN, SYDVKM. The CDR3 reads CATNRAYYNEQFF. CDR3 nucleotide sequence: TGTGCCACCAACAGGGCATATTACAATGAGCAGTTCTTC.

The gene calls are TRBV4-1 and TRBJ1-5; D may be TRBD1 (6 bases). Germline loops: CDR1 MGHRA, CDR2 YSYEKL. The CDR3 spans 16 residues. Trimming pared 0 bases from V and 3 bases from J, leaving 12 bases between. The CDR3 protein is CASSQEGGGINQPQHF. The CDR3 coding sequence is TGCGCCAGCAGCCAAGAGGGAGGGGGTATCAATCAGCCCCAGCATTTT.

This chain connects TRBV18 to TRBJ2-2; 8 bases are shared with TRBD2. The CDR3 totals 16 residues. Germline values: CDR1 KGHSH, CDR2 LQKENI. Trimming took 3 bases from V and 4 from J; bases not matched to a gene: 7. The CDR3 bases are TGTGCCAGCTCACCCCCGGGGGGGCTGAGCACCGGGGAGCTGTTTTTT. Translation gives CASSPPGGLSTGELFF.

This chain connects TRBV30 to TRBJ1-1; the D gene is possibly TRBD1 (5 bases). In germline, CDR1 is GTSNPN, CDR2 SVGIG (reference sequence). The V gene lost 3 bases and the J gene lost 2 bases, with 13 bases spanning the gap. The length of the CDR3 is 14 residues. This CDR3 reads CAWRPSDSNTEAFF. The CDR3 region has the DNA TGTGCCTGGAGACCCTCCGACAGCAACACTGAAGCTTTCTTT.

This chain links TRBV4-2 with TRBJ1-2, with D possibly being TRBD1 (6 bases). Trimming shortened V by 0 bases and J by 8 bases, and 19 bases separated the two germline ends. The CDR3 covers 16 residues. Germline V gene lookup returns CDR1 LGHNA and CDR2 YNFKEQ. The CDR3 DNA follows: TGTGCCAGCAGCCAAGATCCCCTGACAGGAGGCATAGGCTACACCTTC. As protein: CASSQDPLTGGIGYTF.

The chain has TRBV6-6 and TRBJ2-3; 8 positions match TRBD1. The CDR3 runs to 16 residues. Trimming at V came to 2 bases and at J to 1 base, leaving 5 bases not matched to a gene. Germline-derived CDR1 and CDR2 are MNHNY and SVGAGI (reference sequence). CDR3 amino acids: CASSYRGQGGTDTQYF. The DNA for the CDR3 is TGTGCCAGCAGTTACCGTGGACAGGGCGGCACAGATACGCAGTATTTT.

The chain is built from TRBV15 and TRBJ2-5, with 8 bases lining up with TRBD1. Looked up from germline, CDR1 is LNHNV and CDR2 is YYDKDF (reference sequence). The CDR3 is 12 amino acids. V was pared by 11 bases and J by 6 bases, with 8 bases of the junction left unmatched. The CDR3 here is CASGQGGQTQYF. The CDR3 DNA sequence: TGTGCCTCAGGACAGGGTGGACAGACCCAGTACTTC.

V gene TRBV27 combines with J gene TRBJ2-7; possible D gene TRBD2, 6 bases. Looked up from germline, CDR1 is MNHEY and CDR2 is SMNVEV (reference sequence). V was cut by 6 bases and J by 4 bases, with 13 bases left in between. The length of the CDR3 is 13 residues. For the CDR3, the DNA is TGTGCCAGCAGCGGGGACTCTCTGTACGAGCAGTACTTC. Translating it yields CASSGDSLYEQYF.

The CDR3 DNA sequence: TGTGCCAGCAGCCAAAGGGACAGGGGAACCTACGAGCAGTACTTC. Translating it yields CASSQRDRGTYEQYF. The rearrangement joins TRBV28 to TRBJ2-7; 10 nucleotides match TRBD1. The CDR3 totals 15 residues. Germline CDR1 MDHEN, CDR2 SYDVKM. The V gene end was trimmed by 6 bases and the J gene end by 2 bases; junction bases not matched to a gene: 7.

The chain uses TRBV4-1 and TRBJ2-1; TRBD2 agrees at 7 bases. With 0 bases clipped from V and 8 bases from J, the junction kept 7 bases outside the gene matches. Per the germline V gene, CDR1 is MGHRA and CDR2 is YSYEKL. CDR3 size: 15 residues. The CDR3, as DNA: TGCGCCAGCAGCCAAGATCCCGAGGGGAGGGATGAGCAGTTCTTC. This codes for CASSQDPEGRDEQFF.

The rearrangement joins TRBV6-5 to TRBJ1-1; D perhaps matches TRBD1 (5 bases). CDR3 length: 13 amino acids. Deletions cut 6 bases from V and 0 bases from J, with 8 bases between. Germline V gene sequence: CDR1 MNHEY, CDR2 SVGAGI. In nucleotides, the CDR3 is TGTGCCAGCAGGGGACTGATGAACACTGAAGCTTTCTTT. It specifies CASRGLMNTEAFF.

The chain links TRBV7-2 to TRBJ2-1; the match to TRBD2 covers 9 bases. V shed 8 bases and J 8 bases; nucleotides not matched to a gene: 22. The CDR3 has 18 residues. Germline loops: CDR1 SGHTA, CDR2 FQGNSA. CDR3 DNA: TGTGCCAGCTTCTGTAGCGGGAGAGGTTCTAGGGCTACGGATGAGCAGTTCTTC. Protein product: CASFCSGRGSRATDEQFF.

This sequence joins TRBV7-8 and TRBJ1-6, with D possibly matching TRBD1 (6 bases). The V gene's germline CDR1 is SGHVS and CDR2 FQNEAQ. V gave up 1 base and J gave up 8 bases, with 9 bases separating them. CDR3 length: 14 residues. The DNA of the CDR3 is TGTGCCAGCAGCTTAGGGGACATTTATTCACCCCTCCACTTT. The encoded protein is CASSLGDIYSPLHF.

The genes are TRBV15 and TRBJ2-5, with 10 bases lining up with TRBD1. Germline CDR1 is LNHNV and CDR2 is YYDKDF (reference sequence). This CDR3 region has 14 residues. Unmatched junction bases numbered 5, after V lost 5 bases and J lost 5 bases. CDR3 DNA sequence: TGTGCCACCAGCCCGCGGGACAGGGGCGAGACCCAGTACTTC. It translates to CATSPRDRGETQYF. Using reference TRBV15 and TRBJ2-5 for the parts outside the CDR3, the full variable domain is DAMVIQNPRYQVTQFGKPVTLSCSQTLNHNVMYWYQQKSSQAPKLLFHYYDKDFNNEADTPDNFQSRRPNTSFCFLDIRSPGLGDTAMYLCATSPRDRGETQYFGPGTRLLVL.

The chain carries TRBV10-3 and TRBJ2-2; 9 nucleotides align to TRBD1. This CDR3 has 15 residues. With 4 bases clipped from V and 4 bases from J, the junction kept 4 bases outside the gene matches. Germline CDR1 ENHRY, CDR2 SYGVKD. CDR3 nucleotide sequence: TGTGCCATCAGTGCACAGGGGGCAAGCACCGGGGAGCTGTTTTTT. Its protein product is CAISAQGASTGELFF.

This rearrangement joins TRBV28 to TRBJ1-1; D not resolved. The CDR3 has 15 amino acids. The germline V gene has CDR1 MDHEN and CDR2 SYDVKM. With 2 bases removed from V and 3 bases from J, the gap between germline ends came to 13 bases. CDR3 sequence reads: CASSLEEVGDTEAFF. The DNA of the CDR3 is TGTGCCAGCAGTTTAGAGGAGGTCGGGGACACTGAAGCTTTCTTT. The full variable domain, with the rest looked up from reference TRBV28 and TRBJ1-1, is DVKVTQSSRYLVKRTGEKVFLECVQDMDHENMFWYRQDPGLGLRLIYFSYDVKMKEKGDIPEGYSVSREKKERFSLILESASTNQTSMYLCASSLEEVGDTEAFFGQGTRLTVV.

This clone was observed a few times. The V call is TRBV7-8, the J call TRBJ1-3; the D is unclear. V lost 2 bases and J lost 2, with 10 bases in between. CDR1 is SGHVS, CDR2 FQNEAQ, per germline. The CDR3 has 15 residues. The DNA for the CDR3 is TGTGCCAGCAGCTTATCTCAGAACCCTGGAAACACCATATATTTT. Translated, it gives CASSLSQNPGNTIYF.

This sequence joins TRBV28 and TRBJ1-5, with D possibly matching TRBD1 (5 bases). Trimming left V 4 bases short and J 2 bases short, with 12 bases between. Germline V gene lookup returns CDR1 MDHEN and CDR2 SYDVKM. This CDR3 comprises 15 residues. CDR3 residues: CASSSQGTGNQPQHF. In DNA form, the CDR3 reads TGTGCCAGCAGTTCTCAGGGTACGGGCAATCAGCCCCAGCATTTT.

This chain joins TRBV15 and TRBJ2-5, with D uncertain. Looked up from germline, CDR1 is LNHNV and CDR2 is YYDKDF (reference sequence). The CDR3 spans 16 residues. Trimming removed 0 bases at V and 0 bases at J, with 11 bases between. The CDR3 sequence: CATSRDGYRNQETQYF. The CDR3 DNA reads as TGTGCCACCAGCAGAGATGGTTACAGAAACCAAGAGACCCAGTACTTC.

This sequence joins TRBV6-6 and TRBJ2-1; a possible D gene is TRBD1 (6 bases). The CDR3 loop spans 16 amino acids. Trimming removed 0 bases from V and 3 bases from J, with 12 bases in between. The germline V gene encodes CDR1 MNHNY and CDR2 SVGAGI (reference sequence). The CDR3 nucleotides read TGTGCCAGCAGTTACTCGTACCGGGACATCTACAATGAGCAGTTCTTC. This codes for CASSYSYRDIYNEQFF.

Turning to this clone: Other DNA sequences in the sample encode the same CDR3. The CDR3 protein is CAWSPTSEGGEQYF. DNA of the CDR3: TGTGCCTGGAGTCCGACTAGCGAGGGTGGGGAGCAGTACTTC. The chain joins TRBV30 to TRBJ2-7; TRBD2 matches 8 bases. CDR1 is GTSNPN and CDR2 is SVGIG in the germline V gene (reference sequence). J gave up 7 bases and V 2 bases, and 10 bases lay outside the gene matches. This CDR3 has 14 residues.